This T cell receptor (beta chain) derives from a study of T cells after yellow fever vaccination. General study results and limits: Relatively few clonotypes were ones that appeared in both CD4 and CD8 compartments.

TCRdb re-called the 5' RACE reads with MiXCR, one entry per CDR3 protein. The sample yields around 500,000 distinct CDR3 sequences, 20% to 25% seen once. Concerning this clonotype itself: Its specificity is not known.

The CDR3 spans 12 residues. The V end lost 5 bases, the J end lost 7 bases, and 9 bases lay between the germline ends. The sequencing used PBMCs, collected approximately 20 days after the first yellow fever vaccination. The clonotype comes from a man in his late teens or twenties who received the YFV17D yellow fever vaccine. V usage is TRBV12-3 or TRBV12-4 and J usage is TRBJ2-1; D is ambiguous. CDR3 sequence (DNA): TGTGCCAGCAGTCCGCTAAGGAATGAGCAGTTCTTC. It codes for CASSPLRNEQFF.